This is a list of T cell receptor beta chains from one sample in a study of graft-versus-host responses after intestinal transplantation. Their antigens remain unidentified. Clones were sequenced by immunoSEQ multiplex PCR, and TCRdb holds only the in-frame ones, with some missing. Found here are 80,000 to 90,000 clones, roughly 92% of them singletons; the top ten hold less than 0.4%. The sequenced sample was unstimulated CD4+ T cells sorted from spleen or lymph node cells, obtained before intestinal transplant. The source is a human donor who received an intestinal transplant. The CDR3 runs from the conserved cysteine through the conserved F or W. Each record gives: J gene, clone size, D gene, V gene, CDR3 protein, CDR3 DNA. The D gene is left open where the match is weak. Clone size is stated in some rows and not others, as once, few, many or a class when expanded.

TRBJ1-2,.,.,TRBV9,CASSDPPGTRDIYGYTF,TGTGCCAGCAGCGACCCTCCCGGGACCCGGGACATCTATGGCTACACCTTC
TRBJ2-2,.,TRBD2,TRBV4-1,CASSQDPGLAGAGELFF,TGCGCCAGCAGCCAAGATCCCGGACTAGCGGGAGCCGGGGAGCTGTTTTTT
TRBJ1-5,.,TRBD1,TRBV5-1,CASSLGQGAQPQHF,TGCGCCAGCAGCTTGGGGCAGGGGGCTCAGCCCCAGCATTTT
TRBJ1-2,.,.,TRBV6-5,CASSYSGTQGIYGYTF,TGTGCCAGCAGTTACTCGGGCACTCAGGGGATCTATGGCTACACCTTC
TRBJ2-1,.,TRBD2,TRBV9,CASSGKAGVTYNEQFF,TGTGCCAGCAGCGGAAAAGCGGGAGTAACCTACAATGAGCAGTTCTTC
TRBJ2-5,.,.,TRBV30,CAWSVGHGEETQYF,TGTGCCTGGAGTGTGGGACATGGCGAAGAGACCCAGTACTTC
TRBJ1-2,once,TRBD1,TRBV6-1,CASSEGQEAYGYTF,TGTGCCAGCAGTGAGGGACAGGAAGCATATGGCTACACCTTC
TRBJ2-7,.,.,TRBV28,CASSLRADSYEQYF,TGTGCCAGCAGTTTGAGGGCTGATTCCTACGAGCAGTACTTC
TRBJ1-5,.,.,TRBV6-5,CASSYQSNQPQHF,TGTGCCAGCAGTTACCAAAGCAATCAGCCCCAGCATTTT
TRBJ2-1,.,.,TRBV4-1,CASSQDKAASSYNEQFF,TGCGCCAGCAGCCAAGATAAGGCGGCAAGCTCCTACAATGAGCAGTTCTTC
TRBJ2-7,.,TRBD2,TRBV30,CAWRKSGAGYEQYF,TGTGCCTGGAGGAAGAGCGGGGCAGGGTACGAGCAGTACTTC
TRBJ2-3,.,TRBD2,TRBV7-9,CASSYSGSVNTQYF,TGTGCCAGCAGCTATAGCGGGAGCGTAAATACGCAGTATTTT
TRBJ1-6,.,.,TRBV28,CASSRPGSPLHF,TGTGCCAGCAGTAGACCCGGATCACCCCTCCACTTT
TRBJ1-2,.,.,TRBV21-1,CASSPEWGVYGYTF,TGTGCCAGCAGCCCCGAGTGGGGAGTTTATGGCTACACCTTC
TRBJ1-1,.,.,TRBV5-6,CASSLAGQNTEAFF,TGTGCCAGCAGCTTGGCGGGACAGAACACTGAAGCTTTCTTT
TRBJ2-1,.,.,TRBV19,CASIDRTKPGNEQFF,TGTGCCAGTATCGATAGGACCAAACCAGGGAATGAGCAGTTCTTC
TRBJ1-2,.,.,TRBV5-4,CASSLGGYGYTF,TGTGCCAGCAGCCTGGGAGGGTATGGCTACACCTTC
TRBJ1-3,.,.,TRBV5-1,CASSPGPVGSGNTIYF,TGCGCCAGCAGCCCGGGCCCCGTTGGGTCTGGAAACACCATATATTTT
TRBJ2-1,.,.,TRBV12-5,CASGLGDSLTYNEQFF,TGTGCTAGTGGTTTGGGGGACTCCCTAACCTACAATGAGCAGTTCTTC
TRBJ1-2,.,.,TRBV6-5,CASSRGGRADYGYTF,TGTGCCAGCAGCCGGGGGGGCAGGGCGGACTATGGCTACACCTTC
TRBJ1-4,.,.,TRBV29-1,CSVDWGGTNEKLFF,TGCAGCGTTGACTGGGGGGGGACTAATGAAAAACTGTTTTTT
TRBJ2-1,.,.,TRBV4-1,CASSQFQESYNEQFF,TGCGCCAGCAGCCAGTTTCAGGAATCCTACAATGAGCAGTTCTTC
TRBJ2-1,.,TRBD2,TRBV27,CASSNRPGTSPYNEQFF,TGTGCCAGCAGTAATAGACCCGGGACTAGCCCTTACAATGAGCAGTTCTTC
TRBJ2-5,.,.,TRBV14,CASSQGLQETQYF,TGTGCCAGCAGCCAAGGGCTCCAAGAGACCCAGTACTTC
TRBJ2-7,.,TRBD1,TRBV2,CASLRDRDEQYF,TGTGCCTCTCTGAGGGACAGGGATGAGCAGTACTTC
TRBJ2-7,.,.,TRBV23-1,CASSRNCPRVSSYEQYF,TGCGCCAGCAGTCGGAATTGTCCTCGGGTGAGCTCCTACGAGCAGTACTTC
TRBJ2-1,.,TRBD2,TRBV7-8,CASSSDLRLAGPYNEQFF,TGTGCCAGCAGCTCCGACCTCAGACTAGCGGGACCTTACAATGAGCAGTTCTTC
TRBJ1-6,.,TRBD1,TRBV7-9,CASSSQGATYNSPLHF,TGTGCCAGCAGCTCACAGGGGGCTACCTATAATTCACCCCTCCACTTT
TRBJ2-5,once,.,TRBV4-1,CASSQGFRDGETQYF,TGCGCCAGCAGCCAAGGCTTCCGGGACGGAGAGACCCAGTACTTC
TRBJ2-7,.,TRBD1,TRBV2,CASSEGQPSSYEQYF,TGTGCCAGCAGTGAGGGACAGCCCTCATCCTACGAGCAGTACTTC
TRBJ2-2,once,.,TRBV7-9,CASSPPGTPNTGELFF,TGTGCCAGCAGCCCCCCAGGGACTCCGAACACCGGGGAGCTGTTTTTT
TRBJ1-5,.,.,TRBV5-8,CASSLVVGMGSPQHF,TGTGCCAGCAGCTTGGTGGTGGGCATGGGGTCGCCCCAGCATTTT
TRBJ1-2,once,TRBD1,TRBV18,CASSPRMPGQGVDGYTF,TGTGCCAGCTCCCCCCGCATGCCGGGACAGGGTGTGGATGGCTACACCTTC
TRBJ1-1,few,.,TRBV11-2,CASSSGSAWLGNTEAFF,TGTGCCAGCAGCTCCGGCTCGGCTTGGCTTGGTAACACTGAAGCTTTCTTT
TRBJ2-7,few,.,TRBV4-1,CASSHPGRGYEQYF,TGCGCCAGCAGCCATCCGGGCAGGGGCTACGAGCAGTACTTC
TRBJ2-1,.,.,TRBV29-1,CSVQKGGRNEQFF,TGCAGCGTCCAAAAGGGGGGTAGGAATGAGCAGTTCTTC
TRBJ1-1,.,.,TRBV27,CASSSPDRMNTEAFF,TGTGCCAGCAGTTCTCCCGACAGAATGAACACTGAAGCTTTCTTT
TRBJ2-1,.,.,TRBV5-1,CASSLTAPTYNEQFF,TGCGCCAGCAGCTTGACGGCGCCTACCTACAATGAGCAGTTCTTC
TRBJ1-4,.,.,TRBV11-2,CASSLDLYRLATNEKLFF,TGTGCCAGCAGCTTAGATCTTTACAGGCTCGCAACTAATGAAAAACTGTTTTTT
TRBJ2-7,.,TRBD1,TRBV13,CASSSRDRKSYEQYF,TGTGCCAGCAGCTCCCGGGACAGGAAGTCCTACGAGCAGTACTTC
TRBJ2-3,.,.,TRBV7-2,CASRLRGTDTQYF,TGTGCCAGCAGGCTTAGGGGAACAGATACGCAGTATTTT
TRBJ2-2,.,.,TRBV14,CASSQVGLNTGELFF,TGTGCCAGCAGCCAAGTGGGGCTCAACACCGGGGAGCTGTTTTTT
TRBJ2-1,.,TRBD2,TRBV7-9,CASNLADNEQFF,TGTGCCAGCAATCTAGCGGACAATGAGCAGTTCTTC
TRBJ1-5,.,.,TRBV19,CASSIVTGAQPQHF,TGTGCCAGTAGTATAGTCACTGGGGCTCAGCCCCAGCATTTT
TRBJ1-2,once,TRBD1,TRBV4-1,CASSQDGTGNYGYTF,TGCGCCAGCAGCCAAGATGGGACAGGGAACTATGGCTACACCTTC
TRBJ1-2,.,TRBD1,TRBV6-5,CASSDRGRGGYTF,TGTGCCAGCAGTGACAGGGGGCGAGGGGGCTACACCTTC
TRBJ2-7,.,.,TRBV28,CASSLRSPNEQYF,TGTGCCAGCAGTTTGAGAAGTCCCAACGAGCAGTACTTC
TRBJ1-2,.,.,TRBV7-2,CASSLAGLGDYGYTF,TGTGCCAGCAGCTTAGCGGGTTTAGGGGACTATGGCTACACCTTC
TRBJ1-1,.,TRBD1,TRBV19,CASRADRVNTEAFF,TGTGCCAGTAGGGCCGACAGGGTGAACACTGAAGCTTTCTTT
TRBJ2-1,.,.,TRBV18,CASSPDQSSYNEQFF,TGTGCCAGCTCACCCGACCAGAGCTCCTACAATGAGCAGTTCTTC
TRBJ2-1,.,.,TRBV18,CASSTLLTPSSYNEQFF,TGTGCCAGCTCCACCCTACTGACACCCAGCTCCTACAATGAGCAGTTCTTC
TRBJ1-3,.,.,TRBV6-5,CASSYSEGWGNTIYF,TGTGCCAGCAGTTACTCCGAGGGCTGGGGAAACACCATATATTTT
TRBJ1-1,.,.,TRBV5-8,CASSFGTEAFF,TGTGCCAGCAGCTTTGGGACTGAAGCTTTCTTT
TRBJ2-5,.,.,TRBV30,CAWVNRERETQYF,TGTGCCTGGGTCAACAGGGAGCGGGAGACCCAGTACTTC
TRBJ2-1,.,.,TRBV29-1,CSVSREIGNEQFF,TGCAGCGTTTCCCGGGAAATTGGGAATGAGCAGTTCTTC
TRBJ2-5,.,.,TRBV29-1,CSVESRIETQYF,TGCAGCGTTGAGTCCAGAATAGAGACCCAGTACTTC
TRBJ2-1,.,.,TRBV7-6,CASSLMVSSYNEQFF,TGTGCCAGCAGCTTGATGGTTAGCTCCTACAATGAGCAGTTCTTC
TRBJ1-1,.,.,TRBV5-5,CASSFYGGEAFF,TGTGCCAGCAGCTTTTACGGGGGTGAAGCTTTCTTT